Each of the 29 T cell receptor beta chains below was sequenced from the same sample in a study of beta chain features in type 1 diabetes. All of the isolated RNA was reverse transcribed, so expressed TCRB transcripts were sequenced. Data came from immunoSEQ multiplex PCR; TCRdb stores just in-frame clones and leaves some out. The sample yields 350,000 to 450,000 clones, roughly 14% seen once. The sample consisted of naive CD4+ T cells from blood. The receptors were gathered from a man younger than 45 in good health.

This clone was seen more than once but under ten times. The CDR3 reads CATSRAGANTEAFF. CDR3 DNA sequence: TGTGCCACCAGCAGAGCGGGGGCGAACACTGAAGCTTTCTTT. The genes are TRBV15 and TRBJ1-1; TRBD1 might be the D (6 bases). The V gene lost 1 base and the J gene lost 1 base, with 7 bases spanning the gap. CDR1 is LNHNV and CDR2 is YYDKDF in the germline V gene (reference sequence). The CDR3 contains 14 residues.

This clone has only a few counts. The chain recombines TRBV29-1 with TRBJ1-2; 8 positions agree with TRBD1. The V and J ends lost 7 bases and 2 bases, in that order; junction bases with no gene match: 3. The length of the CDR3 is 12 residues. Germline V CDR1 and CDR2: SQVTM, ANQGSEA. The CDR3 sequence: CSARTGNYGYTF. As DNA, the CDR3 is TGCAGCGCCAGGACAGGGAACTATGGCTACACCTTC.

The V call is TRBV4-2, the J call TRBJ2-2; 8 bases fit TRBD1. CDR3 length: 14 residues. Per the germline V gene, CDR1 is LGHNA and CDR2 is YNFKEQ. The V segment lost 4 bases and the J segment 7 bases; nucleotides outside the gene matches: 5. The CDR3 reads CASSRTGWDGELFF. CDR3 sequence (DNA): TGTGCCAGCAGCCGGACAGGGTGGGACGGGGAGCTGTTTTTT.

The CDR3 region is CASSHLGLATYNEQFF. CDR3 in DNA: TGCGCCAGCAGCCACCTAGGACTAGCTACTTACAATGAGCAGTTCTTC. The rearrangement links TRBV4-3 to TRBJ2-1, with 8 positions matching TRBD2. V was clipped by 3 bases and J by 4 bases; unmatched bases: 8. The CDR3 totals 16 residues. The germline V gene encodes CDR1 LGHNA and CDR2 YSLEER.

This clone was found a few times. In nucleotides, the CDR3 is TGTGCCAGCAGAGAAATTTGGGACAGCTTGGTCCAAGAGACCCAGTACTTC. This translates into CASREIWDSLVQETQYF. This chain connects TRBV25-1 to TRBJ2-5, with 7 positions matching TRBD1. CDR1 and CDR2 (germline): MGHDK, SYGVNS. V lost 6 bases and J lost 1; bases outside the gene matches: 14. This CDR3 is 17 amino acids long. Full variable domain (outside the CDR3, taken from reference TRBV25-1 and TRBJ2-5): EADIYQTPRYLVIGTGKKITLECSQTMGHDKMYWYQQDPGMELHLIHYSYGVNSTEKGDLSSESTVSRIRTEHFPLTLESARPSHTSQYLCASREIWDSLVQETQYFGPGTRLLVL.

The V and J genes are TRBV7-6 and TRBJ1-5; 7 nucleotides agree with TRBD1. The CDR3 covers 15 residues. The junction had 6 bases not matched to a gene; V was cut back by 5 bases and J by 2 bases. CDR1 is SGHVS, CDR2 FNYEAQ, per germline. CDR3 DNA sequence: TGTGCCAGCAGCCGAGGGGGCCGAGGCAATCAGCCCCAGCATTTT. This codes for CASSRGGRGNQPQHF.

This clone has a handful of counts. This chain connects TRBV7-2 to TRBJ2-3, with 7 bases that match TRBD1. Germline V gene lookup returns CDR1 SGHTA and CDR2 FQGNSA. This CDR3 is built from 15 residues. The V gene end was trimmed by 6 bases and the J gene end by 3 bases; junction bases not matched to a gene: 9. Written as DNA, the CDR3 is TGTGCCAGCAGGTACCCGGGACAGTTAACAGATACGCAGTATTTT. Translation gives CASRYPGQLTDTQYF.

This rearrangement joins TRBV7-2 to TRBJ2-7; perhaps TRBD2 as D (5 bases). The ends were cut back, 5 bases at V and 6 bases at J, with 14 bases in the middle. This CDR3 spans 13 amino acids. Per germline, CDR1 SGHTA and CDR2 FQGNSA. In DNA form, the CDR3 reads TGTGCCAGCAGCCCGCGTTCCGCGGGCGAGCAGTACTTC. Amino acids: CASSPRSAGEQYF.

This clone was found a few times. The rearrangement links TRBV7-2 to TRBJ1-1; TRBD1 is a possible D gene (6 bases). The V gene lost 5 bases and the J gene lost 7 bases, with 17 bases spanning the gap. This CDR3 contains 14 residues. The germline V gene encodes CDR1 SGHTA and CDR2 FQGNSA. This chain's CDR3 is CASSPTPGVGEAFF. The CDR3 bases are TGTGCCAGCAGCCCTACCCCAGGGGTAGGTGAAGCTTTCTTT.

In its sample, this clone was seen once. This rearrangement joins TRBV7-9 to TRBJ2-7; TRBD1 might be the D (6 bases). The CDR3 covers 14 residues. Germline V gene lookup returns CDR1 SEHNR and CDR2 FQNEAQ (reference sequence). Trimming took off 4 bases at V and 2 bases at J, with 12 bases between the two ends. The DNA of the CDR3 is TGTGCCAGCAGCTCCCCTGACAGGACCTACGAGCAGTACTTC. It translates to CASSSPDRTYEQYF. Full variable domain (rest looked up from reference TRBV7-9 and TRBJ2-7): DTGVSQNPRHKITKRGQNVTFRCDPISEHNRLYWYRQTLGQGPEFLTYFQNEAQLEKSRLLSDRFSAERPKGSFSTLEIQRTEQGDSAMYLCASSSPDRTYEQYFGPGTRLTVT.

The chain combines TRBV6-5 with TRBJ2-7; weak D call: TRBD1 (6 bases). Germline V CDR1 and CDR2: MNHEY, SVGAGI. The length of the CDR3 is 13 residues. V lost 5 bases and J lost 3, with 11 bases in between. The CDR3 loop is CASSLTGSYEQYF. In DNA, the CDR3 is TGTGCCAGCAGTCTAACAGGGAGCTACGAGCAGTACTTC.

The rearrangement links TRBV13 to TRBJ2-1; 7 nucleotides agree with TRBD2. The germline CDR1 and CDR2 sequences are PRHDT and FYEKMQ (reference sequence). The trim removed 4 bases at V and 4 bases at J, leaving 1 base unmatched. This CDR3 spans 13 amino acids. CDR3 residues: CASSSSGYNEQFF. CDR3 in DNA: TGTGCCAGCAGCTCTAGCGGTTACAATGAGCAGTTCTTC.

The sample holds a few counts of this clone. This rearrangement joins TRBV7-2 to TRBJ2-7, with D possibly TRBD2 on 5 matching bases. This CDR3 spans 12 amino acids. V lost 5 bases to trimming and J lost 3 bases, with 8 bases between them. CDR1 and CDR2 (germline): SGHTA, FQGNSA. CDR3 coding DNA: TGTGCCAGCAGCCGCCGGGGCTACGAGCAGTACTTC. Protein sequence: CASSRRGYEQYF.

The chain employs TRBV25-1 and TRBJ2-1; possibly TRBD2 for D (5 bases). This CDR3 region has 14 residues. V was clipped by 2 bases and J by 5 bases, with 10 bases between them. CDR1 is MGHDK and CDR2 is SYGVNS in the germline V gene. CDR3 protein: CASSEGGLDNEQFF. The CDR3 DNA sequence: TGTGCCAGCAGTGAAGGCGGGTTGGACAATGAGCAGTTCTTC. Based on the CDR3 plus reference TRBV25-1 and TRBJ2-1, the full variable domain is EADIYQTPRYLVIGTGKKITLECSQTMGHDKMYWYQQDPGMELHLIHYSYGVNSTEKGDLSSESTVSRIRTEHFPLTLESARPSHTSQYLCASSEGGLDNEQFFGPGTRLTVL.

V is TRBV11-2 and J is TRBJ2-1, with 10 bases identical to TRBD2. Germline values: CDR1 SGHAT, CDR2 FQNNGV. The CDR3 is 16 amino acids. With 5 bases clipped from V and 4 bases from J, the junction kept 8 bases outside the gene matches. Here the CDR3 DNA reads TGTGCCAGCAGCGATATAGCGGGGGGACGATACAATGAGCAGTTCTTC. It specifies CASSDIAGGRYNEQFF.

This clone has at least ten counts. This chain connects TRBV10-3 to TRBJ2-4; 10 bases are a match to TRBD2. From germline, CDR1 is ENHRY and CDR2 SYGVKD. The CDR3 extends over 15 amino acids. V gave up 3 bases and J gave up 7 bases; unmatched junction bases: 6. The CDR3 here is CAISDSSGSGNIQYF. Here the CDR3 DNA reads TGTGCCATCAGTGATTCTAGCGGGAGCGGTAACATTCAGTACTTC.

This clone was detected a few times. This chain links TRBV4-1 with TRBJ2-7; 7 nucleotides align to TRBD1. V trimming: 5 bases; J trimming: 1 base; junction bases outside the gene matches: 14. The CDR3 totals 17 residues. Looked up from germline, CDR1 is MGHRA and CDR2 is YSYEKL. In DNA, the CDR3 is TGCGCCAGCAGCTTTAAGTCCGGGACAGAAGTTTCCTACGAGCAGTACTTC. Protein product: CASSFKSGTEVSYEQYF.

The CDR3 protein is CASSQIQGAEQYF. Written as DNA, the CDR3 is TGCGCCAGCAGCCAAATTCAGGGGGCTGAGCAGTACTTC. The chain couples TRBV5-1 to TRBJ2-7; 8 nucleotides match TRBD1. CDR1 and CDR2 (germline): SGHRS, YFSETQ. CDR3 length equals 13 residues. J lost 7 bases, V lost 4 bases, and 7 bases had no gene match.

The CDR3 is CSVNRLENPDEQYV. CDR3 coding DNA: TGCAGCGTTAATCGGTTGGAGAACCCGGACGAGCAGTACGTC. The rearrangement joins TRBV29-1 to TRBJ2-7; unclear D gene. CDR3 length: 14 amino acids. In germline, CDR1 is SQVTM, CDR2 ANQGSEA. Between the trimmed V and J ends, which lost 5 bases and 5 bases, there was a span of 19 bases.

This chain's CDR3 is CAWSPGGDYGYTF. DNA for the CDR3: TGTGCCTGGAGTCCCGGGGGGGACTATGGCTACACCTTC. The chain links TRBV30 to TRBJ1-2; perhaps TRBD1 as D (5 bases). The CDR3 has 13 amino acids. Germline values: CDR1 GTSNPN, CDR2 SVGIG (reference sequence). V was cut by 2 bases and J by 3 bases, with 10 bases left in between.

In its sample, this clone was seen many times. The chain is built from TRBV29-1 and TRBJ2-1, with D perhaps matching TRBD2 (6 bases). The germline V gene has CDR1 SQVTM and CDR2 ANQGSEA. Deletions cut 2 bases from V and 7 bases from J, with 9 bases between. The CDR3 loop spans 12 amino acids. In DNA form, the CDR3 reads TGCAGCGTTGAACGGGGGTCAAATGAGCAGTTCTTC. Protein product: CSVERGSNEQFF.

This clone came up a few times. In DNA form, the CDR3 reads TGTGCCAGCAGGTGGGGGGACGAGCAGTACTTC. The encoded protein is CASRWGDEQYF. This chain joins TRBV25-1 and TRBJ2-7; D is perhaps TRBD2 (6 bases). Germline V CDR1 and CDR2: MGHDK, SYGVNS. V lost 6 bases, J lost 5 bases, and 8 bases lay in between. This CDR3 region has 11 residues.

The V gene is TRBV29-1, the J gene TRBJ2-6; unclear D gene. The CDR3 runs to 13 residues. V lost 7 bases, J lost 4 bases, and 11 bases lay in between. From germline, CDR1 is SQVTM and CDR2 ANQGSEA. The CDR3 is CSGGRRGANVLTF. The CDR3 nucleotides are TGCAGCGGCGGCCGACGGGGGGCCAACGTCCTGACTTTC.

The chain links TRBV12-5 to TRBJ2-7; either TRBD1 or TRBD2 may fit D (5 bases each). Germline values: CDR1 LGHNT, CDR2 FRNRAP. This CDR3 region has 13 residues. V lost 5 bases, J lost 3 bases, and 11 bases lay in between. CDR3 sequence reads: CASGGGVDYEQYV. The CDR3 nucleotides are TGTGCTAGTGGTGGGGGAGTTGACTACGAGCAGTACGTC.

The V call is TRBV11-3, the J call TRBJ2-1; the D call may be TRBD1 or TRBD2 (5 bases each). The CDR3 is 13 amino acids. V was trimmed by 5 bases and J by 7 bases, leaving 12 bases between them. CDR1 and CDR2 from the germline V gene are SGHNT and YENEEA. The CDR3 region has the DNA TGTGCCAGCAGCGAGAGGGGTGGGAATGAGCAGTTCTTC. This sequence encodes CASSERGGNEQFF.

This sequence joins TRBV18 and TRBJ2-1; D is possibly TRBD2 (7 bases). CDR1 and CDR2 (germline): KGHSH, LQKENI. The V end was cut by 3 bases, the J end by 4 bases, with 19 bases between. The CDR3 consists of 17 residues. The CDR3 DNA reads as TGTGCCAGCTCACCCTTGGGAGGGGGAGACTGGTACAATGAGCAGTTCTTC. Its translation: CASSPLGGGDWYNEQFF.

This clone was picked up a small number of times. The chain links TRBV9 to TRBJ1-2; D is undetermined. The germline V gene has CDR1 SGDLS and CDR2 YYNGEE. The CDR3 has 9 amino acids. V dropped 8 bases and J dropped 6 bases, with 5 bases sitting between them. As DNA, the CDR3 is TGTGCCAGGGCTGATGGCTACACCTTC. It translates to CARADGYTF.

This clone was counted only a few times. The chain combines TRBV14 with TRBJ1-1, with D tentatively TRBD1 (5 bases). Trimming cost V 3 bases and J 4 bases, with 9 bases left between them. CDR3 length: 13 amino acids. The V gene's germline CDR1 is SGHDN and CDR2 FVKESK. The CDR3 DNA is TGTGCCAGCAGCCAGGGGGAATCCACTGAAGCTTTCTTT. It encodes CASSQGESTEAFF.

This clone was picked up a small number of times. The identical CDR3 is also encoded by other nucleotide sequences in the sample. V and J are TRBV7-2 and TRBJ2-7; D is perhaps TRBD2 (5 bases). CDR3 length: 14 amino acids. Per the germline V gene, CDR1 is SGHTA and CDR2 is FQGNSA. V lost 5 bases and J 3 bases, leaving 14 bases between the germline ends. As DNA, the CDR3 is TGTGCCAGCAGCCTAGACCGGGGAAGCTACGAGCAGTACGTC. Its translation is CASSLDRGSYEQYV.